The next 9 T cell receptor beta chains were all read from a single sample in a study of shared clonotypes between healthy human individuals (dated by TCRdb to the early 2020s). Library method: the immunoSEQ multiplex PCR assay. The clones in this table, taken by TCRdb from immuneACCESS, are in-frame only. Not every clone is retained; where verified, under half of the shortfall comes from an unresolved V gene, and the cause of the rest is unknown. Recorded for this sample are 550,000 to 800,000 clones; about 90% of them occurred a single time. About 33% of the sample goes to the ten largest clones. Sequences were obtained from memory CD8+ T cells from PBMCs. The sample's cell subset or site, from its label and the paper: CD45RO+ cells pooled with CCR7-negative TemRA cells. The origin of the receptors is a young man in good health. Some clones in this sample may be carry-over from other donors' samples.

The gene calls are TRBV28 and TRBJ2-7; perhaps TRBD2 as D (5 bases). The CDR3 totals 17 residues. CDR1 MDHEN and CDR2 SYDVKM come from the germline V gene. With 5 bases removed from V and 5 bases from J, the gap between germline ends came to 25 bases. Here the CDR3 reads CASSHGMSAPTRDEQYF. The CDR3 DNA follows: TGTGCCAGCAGTCACGGGATGTCGGCACCCACCCGGGACGAGCAGTACTTC.

The rearrangement joins TRBV7-2 to TRBJ2-3; 7 nucleotides agree with TRBD1. The trim removed 5 bases at V and 2 bases at J, leaving 7 bases unmatched. The length of the CDR3 is 15 residues. The germline CDR1 and CDR2 sequences are SGHTA and FQGNSA. The CDR3 DNA follows: TGTGCCAGCAGCAAGACAGGGTATTTCACAGATACGCAGTATTTT. It specifies CASSKTGYFTDTQYF.

The chain recombines TRBV5-8 with TRBJ1-6, with 7 bases lining up with TRBD1. This CDR3 spans 14 amino acids. The V segment lost 2 bases and the J segment 13 bases; nucleotides outside the gene matches: 9. Germline V lookup: CDR1 SGHTS, CDR2 YDEGEE. The DNA of the CDR3 is TGTGCCAGCAGCTTCGACAGGGAGAGTTGGCCCCTCCACTTT. The encoded protein is CASSFDRESWPLHF.

This chain connects TRBV9 to TRBJ1-2; D unclear. The CDR3 totals 14 residues. V was trimmed by 2 bases and J by 1 base, leaving 9 bases between them. Germline assignment: CDR1 SGDLS and CDR2 YYNGEE. In DNA, the CDR3 is TGTGCCAGCAGCGTCGCTTTGGGTAACTATGGCTACACCTTC. Protein product: CASSVALGNYGYTF.

This clone was observed a few times. V usage is TRBV6-5 and J usage is TRBJ1-1; a possible D gene is TRBD1 (6 bases). Germline values: CDR1 MNHEY, CDR2 SVGAGI. The CDR3 runs to 14 residues. V lost 1 base and J 5 bases, leaving 11 bases between the germline ends. The CDR3 coding sequence is TGTGCCAGCAGTTACTTGACAGGCGATACTGAAGCTTTCTTT. Protein sequence: CASSYLTGDTEAFF.

This clone has only one observation. The V call is TRBV11-2, the J call TRBJ1-1; no clear D. CDR3 length: 13 residues. V was cut by 0 bases and J by 0 bases, with 2 bases left in between. Germline V CDR1 and CDR2: SGHAT, FQNNGV. In DNA, the CDR3 is TGTGCCAGCAGCTTAGAGGTGAACACTGAAGCTTTCTTT. It codes for CASSLEVNTEAFF.

The genes are TRBV30 and TRBJ2-3; possible D gene TRBD2, 7 bases. Germline assignment: CDR1 GTSNPN and CDR2 SVGIG (reference sequence). The ends were cut back, 0 bases at V and 6 bases at J, with 16 bases in the middle. This CDR3 spans 15 amino acids. The CDR3, as DNA: TGTGCCTGGAGTGTACGGCGGGGGCTTTGGGATACGCAGTATTTT. Protein product: CAWSVRRGLWDTQYF.

This clone was seen a single time. The CDR3 reads CASSLVTETYEQYF. CDR3 DNA sequence: TGTGCCAGCAGCTTAGTGACCGAGACCTACGAGCAGTACTTC. The chain joins TRBV7-6 to TRBJ2-7; no reliable D call. This CDR3 has 14 residues. Trimming removed 1 base at V and 2 bases at J, with 9 bases between. Germline CDR1 reads SGHVS; CDR2 reads FNYEAQ.

This chain connects TRBV9 to TRBJ2-1; D is uncertain. Germline CDR1 is SGDLS and CDR2 is YYNGEE. There are 13 residues in the CDR3. Trimming pared 3 bases from V and 0 bases from J, leaving 4 bases between. CDR3 coding DNA: TGTGCCAGCAGCGGCCACTCCTACAATGAGCAGTTCTTC. Protein product: CASSGHSYNEQFF. Full variable domain (outside the CDR3, taken from reference TRBV9 and TRBJ2-1): DSGVTQTPKHLITATGQRVTLRCSPRSGDLSVYWYQQSLDQGLQFLIQYYNGEERAKGNILERFSAQQFPDLHSELNLSSLELGDSALYFCASSGHSYNEQFFGPGTRLTVL.